This entry is about one TCR beta chain. Its binding antigen is unknown. Per-base quality was not reported, and no clone a single base away is much larger than it. Trimming takes 3 bases from V and 0 bases from J, and the germline ends sit 11 bases apart. Counted from cysteine to phenylalanine, this CDR3 has 16 amino acids. Only the CDR3 portion is preserved as DNA: 48 bases, with reading frame beginning at the first base. Per the germline V gene (reference sequence), LNHDA is the CDR1 and SQIVND is the CDR2. This specimen belongs to a study of PD-1 blockade in classical Hodgkin lymphoma (TCRdb year 2020). For the wider study: Nivolumab dosing was 3 mg/kg intravenously every 2 weeks, continuing until either disease progression or unacceptable toxicity. To define a peripheral blood immune signature of response to PD-1 blockade in classical Hodgkin lymphoma, the study combined TCR beta sequencing with CyTOF.

General conclusions and limits of the study: The study was limited to a single clinical trial cohort, and causes of repertoire differences, possibly disease activity or prior therapy, remained undefined. Lower diversity was observed in patients in whom nivolumab was started less than 1 year after ASCT, and these patients were excluded from later analyses so that confounding by immune reconstitution would be avoided. CD4+ but not CD8+ TCR diversity rose significantly by C4D1 (p=0.0027 vs p=0.16), most apparent in complete responders (p=0.02). Baseline diversity similar to that of newly diagnosed patients was observed in trial patients achieving complete response, whereas significantly lower diversity was observed in partial responders and progressors. Baseline TCR diversity was reported as lower in newly diagnosed patients than in healthy donors, and lower still in relapsed/refractory patients.

What the time point label conveys for this sample: cycle 4 day 1 (C4D1), after less than seven weeks of nivolumab. All trial patients had relapsed after autologous stem cell transplantation, with cohorts A, B and C differing in prior brentuximab vedotin exposure. CD4+ T cells were purified from thawed PBMCs by magnetic negative selection with a Miltenyi CD4+ T cell isolation kit. The trial cohort comprised some 60 patients with relapsed/refractory classical Hodgkin lymphoma whose best overall responses were complete response, partial response or progressive disease. Trial patients were treated with single-agent nivolumab in the multi-cohort phase II CheckMate 205 trial. Best overall response was determined by an independent review committee according to the 2007 International Working Group response criteria. Trial PBMCs were collected just before the start of nivolumab (C1D1) and during therapy at cycle 2 day 1 and cycle 4 day 1. Peripheral blood was collected in 8 mL Vacutainer Cell Preparation Tubes, from which PBMCs were isolated by centrifugation and then cryopreserved. Purified CD4+ and CD8+ fractions were prepared only for cases with an additional available PBMC sample. Magnetically labelled cells were depleted on LS columns in a quadroMACS separator, and the flow-through was collected as the purified fraction.

The Qiagen DNeasy kit was used to extract genomic DNA from unsorted PBMCs and from the negatively selected CD4+ and CD8+ fractions. Using primers that anneal to V and J segments, immunoSEQ multiplex PCR amplified the TCR beta CDR3 regions. A synthetic immune receptor repertoire was used to minimize amplification bias, and any residual bias was removed computationally once sequencing was done. The study's own analysis went as follows. Repertoire diversity was quantified as the Shannon entropy index using custom Python scripts. Unsorted, CD4+ and CD8+ repertoires were examined separately, except in combined analyses, for which CD4+ and CD8+ sequences were merged in silico. A clone counted as expanded when the clone's frequency after treatment rose at least 2-fold relative to C1D1, and clones undetected at baseline were given a pseudocount of 0.5. Clones with 0 or 1 copy at C1D1 were classified as singleton clones, and clones with 2 or more copies were classified as non-singleton clones. By matching protein sequences in sorted samples from the same patient, clones expanded in unsorted samples were annotated as CD4+, CD8+ or unknown. Diversity changes from C1D1 to C4D1 were tested in paired samples using Wilcoxon tests. TCRdb limited this immuneACCESS table to in-frame rearrangements with V and J called. A share of clones is missing; checked studies link under half to unresolved V genes, and the rest is unexplained. The V and J calls and the clone size are those of that table, but D and trimming were determined from the DNA. The sample data list more than 25,000 clones, and approximately 85% of these were observed just once. The top ten constitute less than 2.5% of the sample.

The TCR sequence derives from a human donor with classical Hodgkin lymphoma. The sequence is built from TRBV19 and TRBJ1-4, with no reliable assignment of the D segment. Sequencing used CD4+ T cells from blood, obtained before the fourth cycle of nivolumab. CDR3 reads: CASSIGRGATNEKLFF. The nucleotide sequence is given as TGTGCCAGTAGTATCGGGCGCGGGGCAACTAATGAAAAACTGTTTTTT.